These T cell receptor beta chains were read from a single sample in a study of cytomegalovirus exposure and HLA in healthy donors. The table came from immunoSEQ multiplex PCR; TCRdb's copy has only in-frame clones and leaves some out. This table holds about 270,000 clones, around 66% found once. Sequencing used PBMCs. The receptors were sampled from a female donor in good health and CMV-seronegative. CDR3s include the opening cysteine and the closing phenylalanine or tryptophan. A D gene is named only where the DNA matches it firmly. Part of the rows lack a size; the others show once, few, many or a class for expanded clones.

cdr3_length: 14
clone_size: NA
v_call: TRBV7-9
d_call: TRBD2
j_call: TRBJ2-7
cdr3_aa: CSSSFSGSSYEQYF
cdr3_nt: TGTTCCAGCAGCTTTAGCGGGAGCTCCTACGAGCAGTACTTC

cdr3_length: 13
clone_size: few
v_call: TRBV2
d_call: TRBD1
j_call: TRBJ1-1
cdr3_aa: CASIRDRNTEAFF
cdr3_nt: TGTGCCAGCATCCGGGACAGGAACACTGAAGCTTTCTTT

cdr3_length: 15
clone_size: NA
v_call: TRBV6-6
d_call: TRBD2
j_call: TRBJ2-7
cdr3_aa: CASSPGLAGSYEQYF
cdr3_nt: TGTGCCAGCAGCCCTGGACTAGCAGGCTCCTACGAGCAGTACTTC

cdr3_length: 13
clone_size: NA
v_call: TRBV11-2
d_call: NA
j_call: TRBJ2-7
cdr3_aa: CASSLGPVYEQYF
cdr3_nt: TGTGCCAGCAGCTTAGGTCCGGTCTACGAGCAGTACTTC

cdr3_length: 15
clone_size: few
v_call: TRBV14
d_call: NA
j_call: TRBJ1-6
cdr3_aa: CASSRSGTGGSPLHF
cdr3_nt: TGTGCCAGCAGCCGCTCCGGTACCGGGGGATCACCCCTCCACTTT

cdr3_length: 13
clone_size: few
v_call: TRBV7-9
d_call: NA
j_call: TRBJ2-7
cdr3_aa: CASKWPDSYEQYF
cdr3_nt: TGTGCCAGCAAGTGGCCTGACTCCTACGAGCAGTACTTC

cdr3_length: 14
clone_size: NA
v_call: TRBV7-3
d_call: NA
j_call: TRBJ2-3
cdr3_aa: CASSLRTTTDTQYF
cdr3_nt: TGTGCCAGCAGCCTACGGACTACCACAGATACGCAGTATTTT

cdr3_length: 16
clone_size: NA
v_call: TRBV6-5
d_call: TRBD2
j_call: TRBJ2-5
cdr3_aa: CASSSTSGRAGETQYF
cdr3_nt: TGTGCCAGCAGTTCCACTAGCGGGAGGGCCGGGGAGACCCAGTACTTC

cdr3_length: 12
clone_size: NA
v_call: TRBV7-2
d_call: NA
j_call: TRBJ2-7
cdr3_aa: CASSSYSYEQYF
cdr3_nt: TGTGCCAGCAGCTCCTACTCCTACGAGCAGTACTTC

cdr3_length: 13
clone_size: NA
v_call: TRBV7-3
d_call: TRBD2
j_call: TRBJ2-7
cdr3_aa: CASSSGLAREQYF
cdr3_nt: TGTGCCAGCAGCTCCGGACTAGCGAGGGAGCAGTACTTC

cdr3_length: 17
clone_size: NA
v_call: TRBV10-3
d_call: NA
j_call: TRBJ2-2
cdr3_aa: CAISESKDRRGTGELFF
cdr3_nt: TGTGCCATCAGTGAGTCGAAAGATAGAAGAGGCACCGGGGAGCTGTTTTTT

cdr3_length: 13
clone_size: few
v_call: TRBV25-1
d_call: NA
j_call: TRBJ1-5
cdr3_aa: CASSEAGAQPQHF
cdr3_nt: TGTGCCAGCAGTGAGGCAGGGGCTCAGCCCCAGCATTTT

cdr3_length: 16
clone_size: NA
v_call: TRBV4-1
d_call: NA
j_call: TRBJ1-1
cdr3_aa: CASSQLLVIGGAEAFF
cdr3_nt: TGCGCCAGCAGCCAACTTCTCGTAATTGGAGGGGCTGAAGCTTTCTTT

cdr3_length: 14
clone_size: few
v_call: TRBV4-1
d_call: NA
j_call: TRBJ1-1
cdr3_aa: CASSRLQGNTEAFF
cdr3_nt: TGCGCCAGCAGCCGACTACAGGGGAACACTGAAGCTTTCTTT

cdr3_length: 17
clone_size: once
v_call: TRBV7-8
d_call: NA
j_call: TRBJ2-2
cdr3_aa: CASSLQGRPGRVGELFF
cdr3_nt: TGTGCCAGCAGCCTACAGGGGCGTCCCGGGAGAGTCGGGGAGCTGTTTTTT

cdr3_length: 16
clone_size: NA
v_call: TRBV25-1
d_call: TRBD1
j_call: TRBJ2-1
cdr3_aa: CASSEVTGGSYNEQFF
cdr3_nt: TGTGCCAGCAGTGAGGTGACAGGGGGCTCTTACAATGAGCAGTTCTTC

cdr3_length: 18
clone_size: NA
v_call: TRBV25-1
d_call: TRBD1
j_call: TRBJ2-1
cdr3_aa: CASSESGTGGSSYNEQFF
cdr3_nt: TGTGCCAGCAGTGAATCCGGGACAGGGGGCTCATCCTACAATGAGCAGTTCTTC

cdr3_length: 16
clone_size: few
v_call: TRBV7-9
d_call: TRBD1
j_call: TRBJ2-2
cdr3_aa: CASSDRDPRVTGELFF
cdr3_nt: TGTGCCAGCAGCGACAGGGACCCTCGGGTCACCGGGGAGCTGTTTTTT

cdr3_length: 13
clone_size: NA
v_call: TRBV10-3
d_call: NA
j_call: TRBJ1-1
cdr3_aa: CAIRTDLNTEAFF
cdr3_nt: TGTGCCATCCGGACAGATTTAAACACTGAAGCTTTCTTT

cdr3_length: 15
clone_size: NA
v_call: TRBV5-4
d_call: NA
j_call: TRBJ2-3
cdr3_aa: CASSLTSVTTDTQYF
cdr3_nt: TGTGCCAGCAGCTTGACCAGCGTAACCACAGATACGCAGTATTTT

cdr3_length: 16
clone_size: NA
v_call: TRBV6-6
d_call: TRBD1
j_call: TRBJ1-3
cdr3_aa: CASSYPTGGIGNTIYF
cdr3_nt: TGTGCCAGCAGTTACCCCACAGGGGGCATTGGAAACACCATATATTTT

cdr3_length: 16
clone_size: NA
v_call: TRBV7-8
d_call: NA
j_call: TRBJ2-1
cdr3_aa: CASSLGPREPYNEQFF
cdr3_nt: TGTGCCAGCAGCTTAGGTCCCCGAGAGCCCTACAATGAGCAGTTCTTC

cdr3_length: 13
clone_size: NA
v_call: TRBV6-1
d_call: TRBD1
j_call: TRBJ1-1
cdr3_aa: CASSWDRETEAFF
cdr3_nt: TGTGCCAGCAGTTGGGACAGGGAGACTGAAGCTTTCTTT

cdr3_length: 14
clone_size: NA
v_call: TRBV27
d_call: TRBD1
j_call: TRBJ2-5
cdr3_aa: CASSLLDRAETQYF
cdr3_nt: TGTGCCAGCAGTTTATTGGACAGGGCTGAGACCCAGTACTTC

cdr3_length: 13
clone_size: few
v_call: TRBV30
d_call: TRBD1
j_call: TRBJ2-7
cdr3_aa: CAWRRTGSYEQYF
cdr3_nt: TGTGCCTGGAGGCGGACAGGGTCCTACGAGCAGTACTTC

cdr3_length: 16
clone_size: NA
v_call: TRBV28
d_call: TRBD1
j_call: TRBJ1-4
cdr3_aa: CASSLGTGNPNEKLFF
cdr3_nt: TGTGCCAGCAGTTTAGGGACAGGGAATCCTAATGAAAAACTGTTTTTT

cdr3_length: 13
clone_size: once
v_call: TRBV30
d_call: NA
j_call: TRBJ1-3
cdr3_aa: CAWSRQSGNTIYF
cdr3_nt: TGTGCCTGGAGTCGCCAGTCTGGAAACACCATATATTTT

cdr3_length: 16
clone_size: NA
v_call: TRBV2
d_call: TRBD1
j_call: TRBJ1-4
cdr3_aa: CASNEQGGAANEKLFF
cdr3_nt: TGTGCCAGCAACGAGCAGGGGGGTGCAGCTAATGAAAAACTGTTTTTT

cdr3_length: 13
clone_size: NA
v_call: TRBV27
d_call: NA
j_call: TRBJ1-6
cdr3_aa: CASSLSLGSPLHF
cdr3_nt: TGTGCCAGCAGTTTATCGCTAGGATCACCCCTCCACTTT

cdr3_length: 15
clone_size: NA
v_call: TRBV18
d_call: TRBD2
j_call: TRBJ2-5
cdr3_aa: CASSQGTSEKETQYF
cdr3_nt: TGTGCCAGCTCACAGGGGACTAGCGAAAAAGAGACCCAGTACTTC

cdr3_length: 15
clone_size: NA
v_call: TRBV27
d_call: NA
j_call: TRBJ2-1
cdr3_aa: CASSSPGGYYNEQFF
cdr3_nt: TGTGCCAGCAGTTCCCCGGGGGGCTACTACAATGAGCAGTTCTTC

cdr3_length: 13
clone_size: NA
v_call: TRBV9
d_call: NA
j_call: TRBJ2-3
cdr3_aa: CASSAPLADTQYF
cdr3_nt: TGTGCCAGCAGCGCCCCCCTCGCAGATACGCAGTATTTT

cdr3_length: 16
clone_size: NA
v_call: TRBV19
d_call: TRBD2
j_call: TRBJ2-1
cdr3_aa: CASSIGGGTSYNEQFF
cdr3_nt: TGTGCCAGTAGTATAGGAGGCGGGACTAGCTACAATGAGCAGTTCTTC

cdr3_length: 11
clone_size: NA
v_call: TRBV2
d_call: NA
j_call: TRBJ1-1
cdr3_aa: CASIRSTEAFF
cdr3_nt: TGTGCCAGCATAAGGAGCACTGAAGCTTTCTTT

cdr3_length: 16
clone_size: NA
v_call: TRBV5-1
d_call: TRBD2
j_call: TRBJ2-5
cdr3_aa: CASTPSTTSSQETQYF
cdr3_nt: TGCGCCAGCACCCCATCCACGACTAGCAGCCAAGAGACCCAGTACTTC

cdr3_length: 17
clone_size: NA
v_call: TRBV27
d_call: TRBD2
j_call: TRBJ2-1
cdr3_aa: CASSAIGLAGVYNEQFF
cdr3_nt: TGTGCCAGCAGTGCTATCGGACTAGCGGGAGTTTACAATGAGCAGTTCTTC

cdr3_length: 14
clone_size: few
v_call: TRBV7-9
d_call: NA
j_call: TRBJ1-3
cdr3_aa: CASSSDISGNTIYF
cdr3_nt: TGTGCCAGCAGCTCGGACATCTCTGGAAACACCATATATTTT

cdr3_length: 16
clone_size: NA
v_call: TRBV21-1
d_call: NA
j_call: TRBJ2-1
cdr3_aa: CASSKTNPHRDNEQFF
cdr3_nt: TGTGCCAGCAGCAAAACTAACCCCCACAGGGACAATGAGCAGTTCTTC

cdr3_length: 13
clone_size: once
v_call: TRBV7-3
d_call: NA
j_call: TRBJ2-1
cdr3_aa: CASSLPGGSEQFF
cdr3_nt: TGTGCCAGCAGCTTACCCGGCGGCAGTGAGCAGTTCTTC

cdr3_length: 15
clone_size: NA
v_call: TRBV12-5
d_call: TRBD2
j_call: TRBJ2-5
cdr3_aa: CASGPQREGKETQYF
cdr3_nt: TGTGCTAGTGGCCCCCAGCGGGAGGGTAAAGAGACCCAGTACTTC

cdr3_length: 17
clone_size: NA
v_call: TRBV4-2
d_call: TRBD2
j_call: TRBJ2-1
cdr3_aa: CASSQDGTSGAYNEQFF
cdr3_nt: TGTGCCAGCAGCCAAGATGGGACTAGCGGGGCCTACAATGAGCAGTTCTTC

cdr3_length: 18
clone_size: NA
v_call: TRBV15
d_call: NA
j_call: TRBJ2-4
cdr3_aa: CATSRPRRPDVAKNIQYF
cdr3_nt: TGTGCCACCAGCAGACCAAGGCGGCCGGATGTAGCCAAAAACATTCAGTACTTC

cdr3_length: 15
clone_size: NA
v_call: TRBV6-1
d_call: NA
j_call: TRBJ2-1
cdr3_aa: CASGVAAGTYNEQFF
cdr3_nt: TGTGCCAGTGGGGTAGCAGCGGGCACCTACAATGAGCAGTTCTTC

cdr3_length: 15
clone_size: NA
v_call: TRBV6-6
d_call: NA
j_call: TRBJ2-4
cdr3_aa: CASTLEAGAKNIQYF
cdr3_nt: TGTGCCAGCACCCTGGAGGCGGGAGCCAAAAACATTCAGTACTTC

cdr3_length: 15
clone_size: few
v_call: TRBV7-9
d_call: NA
j_call: TRBJ2-7
cdr3_aa: CASSSPGRGSYEQYF
cdr3_nt: TGTGCCAGCAGCTCACCCGGTCGGGGATCCTACGAGCAGTACTTC

cdr3_length: 14
clone_size: few
v_call: TRBV28
d_call: NA
j_call: TRBJ1-1
cdr3_aa: CASSLWRVNTEAFF
cdr3_nt: TGTGCCAGCAGTTTATGGCGAGTGAACACTGAAGCTTTCTTT